The clone carrying this T cell receptor (beta chain) was detected a few times. Its target is unknown. This sample was included in a study of cytomegalovirus exposure and HLA in healthy donors. Study-wide results and caveats: Altogether, 160 or so TCR beta chains were recorded as cytomegalovirus-associated.

V dropped 4 bases and J dropped 12 bases, with 21 bases sitting between them. Per germline, CDR1 PRHDT and CDR2 FYEKMQ (reference sequence). There are 14 residues in the CDR3. Using immunoSEQ multiplex PCR, the repertoire was profiled, and TCRdb retains in-frame clones only, with some absent. The profile shows 200,000 to 250,000 clones, 85% to 95% of them singletons. This receptor was identified in a woman under 30 in good health and CMV-seronegative. Sample: PBMCs. This chain connects TRBV13 to TRBJ2-5, with a weak D call TRBD2 (6 bases). The CDR3 protein is CASSSATSGDQEYF. The DNA of the CDR3 is TGTGCCAGCAGCTCAGCGACTAGTGGGGACCAAGAGTACTTC.